This T cell receptor (beta chain) was obtained from a study of tissue T cells after allogeneic stem cell transplantation. Notes on this clone: Gene names follow the mouse nomenclature. The read stops 1 residue short of the end of the CDR3; the missing end is completed from the germline J gene.

The CDR3 contains 14 residues. Germline V CDR1 and CDR2: NSHNY, SYGAGN. V lost 5 bases to trimming and J lost 1 base; unmatched junction nucleotides: 2. TCRdb's table, derived via immunoSEQ multiplex PCR, lists solely in-frame clones and lacks some. This sample carries 45,000 to 50,000 clones, less than 75% of them seen once, and the ten largest clones take about 0.7%. This chain links TRBV13-1 with TRBJ2-3, with 9 bases lining up with TRBD2. The TCR originated in a pool of C57BL/6 mice in good health. Input material: sorted cells pooled from one or two spleens. The covered CDR3 bases are TGTGCCAGCAGGGACTGGGGTGGTGCAGAAACGCTGTAT. It codes for CASRDWGGAETLY. The full CDR3 is CASRDWGGAETLYF.